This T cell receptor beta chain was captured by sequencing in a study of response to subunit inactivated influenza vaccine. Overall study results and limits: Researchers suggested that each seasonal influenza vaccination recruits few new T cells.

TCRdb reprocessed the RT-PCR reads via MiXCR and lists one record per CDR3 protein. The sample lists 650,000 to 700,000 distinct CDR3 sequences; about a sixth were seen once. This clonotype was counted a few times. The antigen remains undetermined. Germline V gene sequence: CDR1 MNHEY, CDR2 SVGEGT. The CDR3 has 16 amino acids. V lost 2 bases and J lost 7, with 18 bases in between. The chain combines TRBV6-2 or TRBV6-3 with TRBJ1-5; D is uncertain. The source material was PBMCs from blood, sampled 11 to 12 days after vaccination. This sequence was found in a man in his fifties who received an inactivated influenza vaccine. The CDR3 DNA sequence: TGTGCCAGCAGTTACCCTCCCGGGGATTCCCGACAGCCCCAGCATTTT. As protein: CASSYPPGDSRQPQHF.